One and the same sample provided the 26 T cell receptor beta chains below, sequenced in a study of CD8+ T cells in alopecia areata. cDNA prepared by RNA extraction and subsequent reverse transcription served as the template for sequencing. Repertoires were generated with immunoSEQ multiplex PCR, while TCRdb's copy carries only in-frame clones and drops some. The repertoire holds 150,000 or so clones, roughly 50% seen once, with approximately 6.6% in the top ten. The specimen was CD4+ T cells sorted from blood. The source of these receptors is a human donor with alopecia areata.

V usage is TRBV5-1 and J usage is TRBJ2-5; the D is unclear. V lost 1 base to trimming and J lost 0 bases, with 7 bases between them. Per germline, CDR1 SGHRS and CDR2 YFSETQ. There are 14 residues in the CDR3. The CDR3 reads CASSLMSDQETQYF. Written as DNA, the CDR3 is TGCGCCAGCAGCTTGATGAGTGACCAAGAGACCCAGTACTTC. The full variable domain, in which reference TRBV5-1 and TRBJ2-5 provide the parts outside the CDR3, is KAGVTQTPRYLIKTRGQQVTLSCSPISGHRSVSWYQQTPGQGLQFLFEYFSETQRNKGNFPGRFSGRQFSNSRSEMNVSTLELGDSALYLCASSLMSDQETQYFGPGTRLLVL.

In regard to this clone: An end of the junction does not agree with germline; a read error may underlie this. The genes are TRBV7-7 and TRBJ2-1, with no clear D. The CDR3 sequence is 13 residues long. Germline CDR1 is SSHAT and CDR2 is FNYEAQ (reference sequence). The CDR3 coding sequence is TGTGCTAGCAGCTTAACGATCTACAATGAGCAGTTCTTC. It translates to CASSLTIYNEQFF.

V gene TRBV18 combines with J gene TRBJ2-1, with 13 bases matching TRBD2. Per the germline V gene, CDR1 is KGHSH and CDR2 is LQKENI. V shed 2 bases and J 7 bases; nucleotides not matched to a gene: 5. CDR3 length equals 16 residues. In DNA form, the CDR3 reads TGTGCCAGCTCACCAAAGGGACTAGCGGGGTCAAATGAGCAGTTCTTC. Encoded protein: CASSPKGLAGSNEQFF.

CDR3 sequence (DNA): TGTGCCAGTAGTACGAGACAGGGGACTACGAACACTGAAGCTTTCTTT. It encodes CASSTRQGTTNTEAFF. The rearrangement uses TRBV19 and TRBJ1-1; 8 bases map to TRBD1. With 4 bases clipped from V and 1 base from J, the junction kept 8 bases outside the gene matches. Germline CDR1 LNHDA, CDR2 SQIVND (reference sequence). The CDR3 length is 16 residues.

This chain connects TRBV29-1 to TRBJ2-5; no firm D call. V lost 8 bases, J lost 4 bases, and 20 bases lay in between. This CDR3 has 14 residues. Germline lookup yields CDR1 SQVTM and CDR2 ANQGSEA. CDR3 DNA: TGCAGCTTTAACCCCACCGGGTCGGGAGAGACCCAGTACTTC. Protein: CSFNPTGSGETQYF.

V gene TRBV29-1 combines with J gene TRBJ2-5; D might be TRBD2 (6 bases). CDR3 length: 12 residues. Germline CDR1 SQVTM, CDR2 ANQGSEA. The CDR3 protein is CTAMAGMKTQYF. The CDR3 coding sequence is TGCACCGCGATGGCGGGGATGAAGACCCAGTACTTC.

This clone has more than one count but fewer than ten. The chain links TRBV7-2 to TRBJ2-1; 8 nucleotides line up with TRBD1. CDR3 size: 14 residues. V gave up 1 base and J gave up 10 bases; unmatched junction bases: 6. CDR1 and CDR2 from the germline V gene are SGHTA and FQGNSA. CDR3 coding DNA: TGTGCCAGCAGCTTAGGTCAGGGGGCGAAAGAGCAGTTCTTC. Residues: CASSLGQGAKEQFF.

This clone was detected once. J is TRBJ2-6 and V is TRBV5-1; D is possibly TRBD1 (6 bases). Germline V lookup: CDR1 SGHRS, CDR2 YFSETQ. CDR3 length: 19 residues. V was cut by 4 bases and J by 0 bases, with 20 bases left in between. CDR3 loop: CASSTTGTRVNSGANVLTF. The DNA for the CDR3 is TGCGCCAGCAGCACTACCGGGACACGGGTTAACTCTGGGGCCAACGTCCTGACTTTC.

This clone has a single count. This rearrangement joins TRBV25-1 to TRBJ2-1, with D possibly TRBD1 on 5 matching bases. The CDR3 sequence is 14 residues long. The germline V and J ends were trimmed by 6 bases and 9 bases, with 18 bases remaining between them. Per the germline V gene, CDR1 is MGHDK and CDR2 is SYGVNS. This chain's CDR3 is CASRGPLGFPEQFF. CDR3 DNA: TGTGCCAGCAGGGGGCCCCTAGGGTTTCCTGAGCAGTTCTTC.

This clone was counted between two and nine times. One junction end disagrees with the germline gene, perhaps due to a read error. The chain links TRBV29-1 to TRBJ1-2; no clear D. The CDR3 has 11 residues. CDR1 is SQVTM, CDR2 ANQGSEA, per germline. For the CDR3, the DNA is TGCAGCGTTGAAGATCAGCACCCACCCTCATTC. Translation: CSVEDQHPPSF.

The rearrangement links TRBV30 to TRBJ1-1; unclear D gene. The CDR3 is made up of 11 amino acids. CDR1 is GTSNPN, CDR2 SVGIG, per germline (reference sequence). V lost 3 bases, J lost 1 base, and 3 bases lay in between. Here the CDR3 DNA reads TGTGCCTGGAGAGGGAACACTGAAGCTTTCTTT. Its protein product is CAWRGNTEAFF.

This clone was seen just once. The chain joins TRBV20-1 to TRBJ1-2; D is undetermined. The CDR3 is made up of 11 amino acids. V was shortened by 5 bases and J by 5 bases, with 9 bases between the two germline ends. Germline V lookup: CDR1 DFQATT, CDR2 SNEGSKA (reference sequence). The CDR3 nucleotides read TGCAGTGCTCACCTCGGGTATGGCTACACCTTC. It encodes CSAHLGYGYTF.

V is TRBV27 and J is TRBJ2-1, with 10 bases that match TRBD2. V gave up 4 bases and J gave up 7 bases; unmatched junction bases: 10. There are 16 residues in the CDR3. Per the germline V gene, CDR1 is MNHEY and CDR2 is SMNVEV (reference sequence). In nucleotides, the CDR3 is TGTGCCAGCAGTTCCGGGGCTAGCGGGAGAGTTAATGAGCAGTTCTTC. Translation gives CASSSGASGRVNEQFF.

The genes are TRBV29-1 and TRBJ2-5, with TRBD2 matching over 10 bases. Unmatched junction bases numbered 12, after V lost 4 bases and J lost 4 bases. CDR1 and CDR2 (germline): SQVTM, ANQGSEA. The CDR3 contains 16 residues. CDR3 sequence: CSVGSLAGAGVETQYF. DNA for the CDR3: TGCAGCGTTGGTTCGCTAGCGGGGGCCGGGGTAGAGACCCAGTACTTC.

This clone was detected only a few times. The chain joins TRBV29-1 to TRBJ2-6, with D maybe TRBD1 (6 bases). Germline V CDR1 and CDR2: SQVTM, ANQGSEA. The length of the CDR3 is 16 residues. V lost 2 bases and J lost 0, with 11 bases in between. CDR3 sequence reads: CSVENPGVSGANVLTF. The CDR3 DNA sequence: TGCAGCGTTGAAAACCCAGGGGTCTCTGGGGCCAACGTCCTGACTTTC.

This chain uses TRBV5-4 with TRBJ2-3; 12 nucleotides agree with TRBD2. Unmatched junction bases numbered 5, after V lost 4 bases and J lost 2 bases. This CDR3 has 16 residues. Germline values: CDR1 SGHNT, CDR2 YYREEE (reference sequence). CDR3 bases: TGTGCCAGCAGCCTAAGACTAGCGGGAGACACAGATACGCAGTATTTT. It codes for CASSLRLAGDTDTQYF.

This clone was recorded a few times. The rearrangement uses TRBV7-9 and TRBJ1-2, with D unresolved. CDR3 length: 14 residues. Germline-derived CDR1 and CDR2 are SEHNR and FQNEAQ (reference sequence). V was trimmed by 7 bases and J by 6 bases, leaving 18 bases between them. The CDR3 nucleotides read TGTGCCAGCAACCCGGACGCCCAACGGGATGGCTACACCTTC. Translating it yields CASNPDAQRDGYTF.

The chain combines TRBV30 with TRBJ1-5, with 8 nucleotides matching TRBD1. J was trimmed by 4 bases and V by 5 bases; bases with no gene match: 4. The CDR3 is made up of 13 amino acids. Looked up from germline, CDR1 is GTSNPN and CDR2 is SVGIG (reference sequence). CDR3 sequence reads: CAWDRGRNQPQHF. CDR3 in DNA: TGTGCCTGGGACAGGGGTAGAAATCAGCCCCAGCATTTT.

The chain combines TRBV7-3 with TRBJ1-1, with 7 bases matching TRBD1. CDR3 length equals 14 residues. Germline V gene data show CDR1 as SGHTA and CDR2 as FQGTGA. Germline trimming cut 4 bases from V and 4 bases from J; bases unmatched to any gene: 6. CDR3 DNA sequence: TGTGCCAGCAGCTCACGCACAGGGGTCACTGAAGCTTTCTTT. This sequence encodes CASSSRTGVTEAFF.

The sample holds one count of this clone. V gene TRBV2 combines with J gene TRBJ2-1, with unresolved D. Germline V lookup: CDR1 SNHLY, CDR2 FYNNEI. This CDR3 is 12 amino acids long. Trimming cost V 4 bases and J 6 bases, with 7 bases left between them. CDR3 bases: TGTGCCAGCAGTGGCAGTTTCAATGAGCAGTTCTTC. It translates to CASSGSFNEQFF. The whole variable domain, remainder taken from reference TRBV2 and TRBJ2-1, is EPEVTQTPSHQVTQMGQEVILRCVPISNHLYFYWYRQILGQKVEFLVSFYNNEISEKSEIFDDQFSVERPDGSNFTLKIRSTKLEDSAMYFCASSGSFNEQFFGPGTRLTVL.

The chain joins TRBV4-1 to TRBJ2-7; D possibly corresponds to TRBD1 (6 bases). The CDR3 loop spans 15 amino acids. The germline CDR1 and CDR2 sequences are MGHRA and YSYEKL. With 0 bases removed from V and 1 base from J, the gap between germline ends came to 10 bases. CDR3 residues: CASSQDFDRSYEQYF. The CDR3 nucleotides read TGCGCCAGCAGCCAAGATTTTGACAGGTCCTACGAGCAGTACTTC.

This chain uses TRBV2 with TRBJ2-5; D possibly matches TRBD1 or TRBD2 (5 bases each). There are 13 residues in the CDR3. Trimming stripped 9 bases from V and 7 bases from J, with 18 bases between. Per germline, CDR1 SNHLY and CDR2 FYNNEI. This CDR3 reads CASKDDYQGTQYF. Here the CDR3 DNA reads TGTGCCAGTAAGGACGACTATCAGGGGACCCAGTACTTC. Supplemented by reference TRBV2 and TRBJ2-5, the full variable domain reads EPEVTQTPSHQVTQMGQEVILRCVPISNHLYFYWYRQILGQKVEFLVSFYNNEISEKSEIFDDQFSVERPDGSNFTLKIRSTKLEDSAMYFCASKDDYQGTQYFGPGTRLLVL.

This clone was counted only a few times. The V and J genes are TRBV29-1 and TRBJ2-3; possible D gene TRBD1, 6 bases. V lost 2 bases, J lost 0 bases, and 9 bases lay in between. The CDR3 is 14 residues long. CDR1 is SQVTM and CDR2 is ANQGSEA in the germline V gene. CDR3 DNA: TGCAGCGTTGAACAGGGGCTTAGCACAGATACGCAGTATTTT. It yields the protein CSVEQGLSTDTQYF.

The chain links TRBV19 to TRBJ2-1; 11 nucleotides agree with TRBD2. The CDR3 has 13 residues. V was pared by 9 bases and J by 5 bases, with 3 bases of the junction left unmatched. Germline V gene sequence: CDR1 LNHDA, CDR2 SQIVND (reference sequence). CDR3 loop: CARLAGANNEQFF. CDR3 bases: TGTGCCAGACTAGCGGGAGCTAACAATGAGCAGTTCTTC.

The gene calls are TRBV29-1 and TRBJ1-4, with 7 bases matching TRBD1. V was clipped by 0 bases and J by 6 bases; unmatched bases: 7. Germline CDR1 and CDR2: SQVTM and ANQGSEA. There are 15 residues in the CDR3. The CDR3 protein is CSVEDWRGGDEKLFF. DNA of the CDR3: TGCAGCGTTGAAGATTGGAGAGGGGGCGATGAAAAACTGTTTTTT.

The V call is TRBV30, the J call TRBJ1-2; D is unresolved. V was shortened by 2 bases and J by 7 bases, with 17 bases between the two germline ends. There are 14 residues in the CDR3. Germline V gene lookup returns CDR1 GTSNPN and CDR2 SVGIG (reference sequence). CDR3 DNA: TGTGCCTGGAGTTTAGGCACCGCCACGGGTGGCTACACCTTC. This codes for CAWSLGTATGGYTF.